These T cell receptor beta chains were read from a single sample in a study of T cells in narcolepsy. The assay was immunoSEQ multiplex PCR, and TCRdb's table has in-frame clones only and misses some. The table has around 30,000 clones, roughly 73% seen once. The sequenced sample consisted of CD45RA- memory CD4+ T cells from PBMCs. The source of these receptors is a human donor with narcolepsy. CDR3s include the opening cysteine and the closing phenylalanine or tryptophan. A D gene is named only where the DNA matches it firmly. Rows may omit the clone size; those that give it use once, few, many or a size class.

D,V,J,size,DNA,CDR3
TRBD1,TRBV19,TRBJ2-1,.,TGTGCCAGTAGTATAGTCCCGGGACAGGGGATTAACAATGAGCAGTTCTTC,CASSIVPGQGINNEQFF
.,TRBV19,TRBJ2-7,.,TGTGCCAGTAGTACGCGGGACGGCGACCGGCACGAGCAGTACTTC,CASSTRDGDRHEQYF
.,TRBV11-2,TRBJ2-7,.,TGTGCCAGCAGCCTAGGGGTTTCCCAGTACTTC,CASSLGVSQYF
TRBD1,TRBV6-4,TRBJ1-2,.,TGTGCCAGCACTAACCGCCCGGGACAGGGCGGCTACACCTTC,CASTNRPGQGGYTF
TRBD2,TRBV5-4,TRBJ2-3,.,TGTGCCAGCAGCTTGGATGGGGGCCCGGGAGGGGATACGCAGTATTTT,CASSLDGGPGGDTQYF
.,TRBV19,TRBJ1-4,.,TGTGCCAGTAGTATAGACAGATGGGATGAAAAACTGTTTTTT,CASSIDRWDEKLFF
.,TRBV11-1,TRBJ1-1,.,TGTGCCAGCAGCCTAGATCAGAACACTGAAGCTTTCTTT,CASSLDQNTEAFF
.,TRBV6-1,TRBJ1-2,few,TGTGCCAGCAGTGAACTACAGGGAGAGAGTGGCTACACCTTC,CASSELQGESGYTF
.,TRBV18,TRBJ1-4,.,TGTGCCAGCTCACCGGACAGACGCTCAACTAATGAAAAACTGTTTTTT,CASSPDRRSTNEKLFF
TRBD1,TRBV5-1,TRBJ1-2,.,TGCGCCAGCAGCTTGGGACAGGGACGGATCTATGGCTACACCTTC,CASSLGQGRIYGYTF
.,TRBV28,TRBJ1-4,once,TGTGCCAGCAGCCTCCCTGGGGGGGCTTTTGAAAAACTGTTTTTT,CASSLPGGAFEKLFF
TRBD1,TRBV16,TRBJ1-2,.,TGTGCCAGCAGCCCCAAGACAGGGGGCTATGGCTACACCTTC,CASSPKTGGYGYTF
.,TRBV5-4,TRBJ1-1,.,TGTGCCAGCAGGCGGGACGCCGTTAACACTGAAGCTTTCTTT,CASRRDAVNTEAFF
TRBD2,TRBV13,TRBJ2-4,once,TGTGCCAGCAGCTTCTACGAGACTAGCGGGGGGCACGTCTTC,CASSFYETSGGHVF
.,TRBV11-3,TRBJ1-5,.,TGTGCCAGCAGCTTAGAAGTGACAGGCAATAATCAGCCCCAGCATTTT,CASSLEVTGNNQPQHF
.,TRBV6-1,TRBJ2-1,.,TGTGCCAGCAGTGAAGCTCCGGGCCAATACAATGAGCAGTTCTTC,CASSEAPGQYNEQFF
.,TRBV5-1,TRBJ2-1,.,TGCGCCAGCAGCCTAACCCCCGGCTACAATGAGCAGTTCTTC,CASSLTPGYNEQFF
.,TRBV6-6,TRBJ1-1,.,TGTGCCAGCAGTGAAAAAGGTGGGGCTTTCTTT,CASSEKGGAFF
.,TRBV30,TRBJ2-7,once,TGTGCCTGGAGTTTTTCCTACGAGCAGTACTTC,CAWSFSYEQYF
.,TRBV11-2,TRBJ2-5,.,TGTGCCAGCAGCTACGGGGATGGAAGCACGTCCCAGTACTTC,CASSYGDGSTSQYF
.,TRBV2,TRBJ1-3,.,TGTGCCAGCAGAGCAGGGGTCTCTGGAAACACCATATATTTT,CASRAGVSGNTIYF
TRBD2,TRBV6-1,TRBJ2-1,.,TGTGCCAGCAGACTAGCGGGAGGGAGCTACAATGAGCAGTTCTTC,CASRLAGGSYNEQFF
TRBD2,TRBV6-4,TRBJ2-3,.,TGTGCCAGCAGCCCCTTAGGAGCGGGGCCCACAGATACGCAGTATTTT,CASSPLGAGPTDTQYF
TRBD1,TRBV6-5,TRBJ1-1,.,TGTGCCGGCCCCCGGGACAGGGCCACTGAAGCTTTCTTT,CAGPRDRATEAFF
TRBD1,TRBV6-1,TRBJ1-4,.,TGTGCCAGCAGTGGGGACAGGGTTAATGAAAAACTGTTTTTT,CASSGDRVNEKLFF
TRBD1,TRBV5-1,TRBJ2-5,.,TGCGCCAGCAGATCCACAGGGGGCGCGGAGACCCAGTACTTC,CASRSTGGAETQYF
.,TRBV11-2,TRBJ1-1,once,TGTGCCAGCACCGCCCGATTTACAGGGAAGGGTAAAACTGAAGCTTTCTTT,CASTARFTGKGKTEAFF
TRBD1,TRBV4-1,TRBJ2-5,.,TGCGCCAGCAGCCAAGATCTGAGGACAGGAGATTGGGAGACCCAGTACTTC,CASSQDLRTGDWETQYF
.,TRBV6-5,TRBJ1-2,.,TGTGCCAGCAGCGGGGGGGTCCTTGATATGGTCGGCTACACCTTC,CASSGGVLDMVGYTF
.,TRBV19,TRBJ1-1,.,TGTGCCAGTAGTATAATTCAACGCGGGTTCCGTCAGGGCACTGAAGCTTTCTTT,CASSIIQRGFRQGTEAFF
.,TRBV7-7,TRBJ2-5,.,TGTGCCAGCAGCTTAAGGGTCCAAGAGACCCAGTACTTC,CASSLRVQETQYF
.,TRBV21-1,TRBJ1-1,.,TGTGCCAGCAGTGAACTAGGGGGGGTGACTTTCTTT,CASSELGGVTFF
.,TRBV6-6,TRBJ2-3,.,TGTGCCAGCAGTTACTCTTCCTCTCGATATACGCAGTATTTT,CASSYSSSRYTQYF
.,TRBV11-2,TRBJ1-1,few,TGTGCCAGCATATTCGCGGATGGGGCGAGCACTGAAGCTTTCTTT,CASIFADGASTEAFF
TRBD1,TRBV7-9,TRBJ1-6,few,TGTGCCAGCAGCTTATCAGGGGGCTTTCATAATTCACCCCTCCACTTT,CASSLSGGFHNSPLHF
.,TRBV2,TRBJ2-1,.,TGTGCCAGCCGAGAGGGCGCCTACAATGAGCAGTTCTTC,CASREGAYNEQFF
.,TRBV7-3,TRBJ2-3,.,TGTGCCAGCAGCTTAACTCCGCGCACAGATACGCAGTATTTT,CASSLTPRTDTQYF
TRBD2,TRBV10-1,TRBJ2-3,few,TGCGCCAGCAGTGAATTGCGGGGGGGCGCAGATACGCAGTATTTT,CASSELRGGADTQYF
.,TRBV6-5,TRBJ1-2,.,TGTGCCAGCAGTTACTCGGCTGGCGGTTATGGCTACACCTTC,CASSYSAGGYGYTF
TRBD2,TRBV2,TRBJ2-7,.,TGTGCCAGCAGGGAGACTAGCGGATCCTACGAGCAGTACTTC,CASRETSGSYEQYF
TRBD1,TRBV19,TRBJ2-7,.,TGTGCCAGTAGATCGGGACAGGTAGTAAACGAGCAGTACTTC,CASRSGQVVNEQYF
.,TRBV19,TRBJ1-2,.,TGTGCCAGTAGTATCCCTTCGGGGTCTTTCAATGGCTACACCTTC,CASSIPSGSFNGYTF
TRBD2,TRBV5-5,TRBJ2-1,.,TGTGCCAGCAGCTTGCTTCAAGCGGGGGGTCCCTATGAGCAGTTCTTC,CASSLLQAGGPYEQFF
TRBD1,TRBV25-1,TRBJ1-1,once,TGTGCCAGCAGTGACGAGACAGGGGGCCTCGCTGAAGCTTTCTTT,CASSDETGGLAEAFF
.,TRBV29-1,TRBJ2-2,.,TGCAGCGCCGACAGTGCGAACACCGGGGAGCTGTTTTTT,CSADSANTGELFF
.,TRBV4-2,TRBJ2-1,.,TGTGCCAGCAGCCCGAGAGCGAGACAGAGTTACAATGAGCAGTTCTTC,CASSPRARQSYNEQFF
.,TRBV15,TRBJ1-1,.,TGTGCCACCAGGCGCGAGACAGGGAACACTGAAGCTTTCTTT,CATRRETGNTEAFF
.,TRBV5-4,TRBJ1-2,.,TGTGCCAGCAGCTCACAGGATAACTATGGCTACACCTTC,CASSSQDNYGYTF
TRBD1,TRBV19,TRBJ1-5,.,TGTGCCAGTAGCCAAGACAGGGTTCAGCCCCAGCATTTT,CASSQDRVQPQHF
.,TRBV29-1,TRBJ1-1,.,TGCAGCGTTGAGAGTTGGGGAGCGGAAGCTTTCTTT,CSVESWGAEAFF